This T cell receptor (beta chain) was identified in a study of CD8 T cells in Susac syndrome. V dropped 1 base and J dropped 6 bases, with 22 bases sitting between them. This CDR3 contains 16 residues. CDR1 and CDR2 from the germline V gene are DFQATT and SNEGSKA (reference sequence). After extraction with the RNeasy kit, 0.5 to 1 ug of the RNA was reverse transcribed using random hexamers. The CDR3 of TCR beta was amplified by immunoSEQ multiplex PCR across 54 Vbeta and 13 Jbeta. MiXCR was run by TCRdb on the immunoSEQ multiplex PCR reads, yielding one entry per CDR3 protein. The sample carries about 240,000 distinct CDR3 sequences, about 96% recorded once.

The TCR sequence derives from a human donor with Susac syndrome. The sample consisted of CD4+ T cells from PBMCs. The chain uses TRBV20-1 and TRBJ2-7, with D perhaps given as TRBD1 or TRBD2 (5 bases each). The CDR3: CSARGTPGRGLGEQYF. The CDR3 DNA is TGCAGTGCTAGAGGAACCCCGGGACGCGGCTTAGGCGAGCAGTACTTC.